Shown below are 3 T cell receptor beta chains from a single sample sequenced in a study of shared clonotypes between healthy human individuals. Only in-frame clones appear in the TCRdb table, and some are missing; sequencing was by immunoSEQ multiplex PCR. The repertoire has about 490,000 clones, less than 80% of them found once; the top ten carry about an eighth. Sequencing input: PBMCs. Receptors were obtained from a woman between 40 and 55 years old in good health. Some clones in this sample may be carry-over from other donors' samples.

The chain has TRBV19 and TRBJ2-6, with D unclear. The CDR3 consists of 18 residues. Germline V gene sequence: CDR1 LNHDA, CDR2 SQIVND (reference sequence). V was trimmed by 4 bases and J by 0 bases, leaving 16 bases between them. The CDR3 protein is CASSTKRARVSGANVLTF. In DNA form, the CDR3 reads TGTGCCAGTAGTACCAAACGGGCACGCGTCTCTGGGGCCAACGTCCTGACTTTC.

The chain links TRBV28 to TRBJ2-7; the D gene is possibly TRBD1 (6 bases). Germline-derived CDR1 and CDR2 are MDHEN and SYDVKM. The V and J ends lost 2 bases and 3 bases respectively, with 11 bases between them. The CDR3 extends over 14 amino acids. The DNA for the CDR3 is TGTGCCAGCAGTTTAGTGACAGGCCACTACGAGCAGTACTTC. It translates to CASSLVTGHYEQYF. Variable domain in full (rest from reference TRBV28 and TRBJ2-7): DVKVTQSSRYLVKRTGEKVFLECVQDMDHENMFWYRQDPGLGLRLIYFSYDVKMKEKGDIPEGYSVSREKKERFSLILESASTNQTSMYLCASSLVTGHYEQYFGPGTRLTVT.

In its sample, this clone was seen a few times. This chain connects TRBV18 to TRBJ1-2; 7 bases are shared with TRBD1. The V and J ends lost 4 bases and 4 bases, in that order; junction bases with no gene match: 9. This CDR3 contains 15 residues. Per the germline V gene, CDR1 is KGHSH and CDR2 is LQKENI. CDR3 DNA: TGTGCCAGCTCACAGGGACAGCCAAAATCCTATGGCTACACCTTC. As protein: CASSQGQPKSYGYTF.